The rows below give T cell receptor beta chains drawn from one sample of a study of blood T cells in healthy people across ages. In TCRdb, the 5' RACE reads were re-called with MiXCR into one record per CDR3 protein. The sample contains some 700,000 distinct CDR3 sequences, more than 40% of which appear only once. The sample comprised blood. These receptors were collected from a woman aged 55-69 years in good health. Both conserved end residues are part of each CDR3. Each record gives: clone size, J gene, D gene, V gene, CDR3 protein, CDR3 DNA. The D gene is left open where the match is weak. Size is stated for part of the rows, as once, few or many counts, or as a class when the clone is expanded.

>-|TRBJ1-6|-|TRBV27
CASSPGSILRNSPLHF
TGTGCCAGCAGTCCGGGATCGATCCTAAGGAATTCACCCCTCCACTTT
>-|TRBJ2-4|TRBD1|TRBV30
CAWSGTEGQHLRNIQYF
TGTGCCTGGAGTGGGACTGAGGGACAGCATTTGAGAAACATTCAGTACTTC
>few|TRBJ2-2|-|TRBV11-2
CASSTPFTGELFF
TGTGCCAGCAGCACCCCCTTCACCGGGGAGCTGTTTTTT
>few|TRBJ1-1|-|TRBV7-2
CASSLMGLGKNTEAFF
TGTGCCAGCAGCTTAATGGGACTCGGGAAGAACACTGAAGCTTTCTTT
>once|TRBJ1-2|TRBD1|TRBV29-1
CSVEGTRDRGYGYTF
TGCAGCGTTGAAGGTACCCGGGACAGGGGCTATGGCTACACCTTC
>-|TRBJ1-5|-|TRBV7-9
CASSEGRYSNQPQHF
TGTGCCAGCAGCGAGGGACGGTATAGCAATCAGCCCCAGCATTTT
>-|TRBJ2-2|-|TRBV29-1
CSFRTAGELFF
TGCAGTTTTAGAACGGCGGGGGAGCTGTTTTTT
>few|TRBJ2-7|TRBD2|TRBV3-1
CASTGWGGEPYEQYF
TGTGCCAGCACTGGATGGGGGGGGGAACCCTACGAGCAGTACTTC
>-|TRBJ2-7|-|TRBV7-3
CASGKRGGALNEQYF
TGTGCCAGCGGAAAAAGGGGTGGGGCCCTCAATGAGCAGTACTTC
>once|TRBJ2-1|-|TRBV4-2
CASSRSTETRGRNEQFF
TGTGCCAGCAGCCGAAGTACCGAGACTAGAGGTCGCAATGAGCAGTTCTTC
>-|TRBJ1-1|TRBD1|TRBV10-3
CAISVGQGVGTEAFF
TGTGCCATCAGTGTGGGACAGGGGGTCGGCACTGAAGCTTTCTTT
>once|TRBJ2-5|-|TRBV12-3/TRBV12-4
CASTLDSQETQYF
TGTGCCAGCACCCTCGACAGCCAAGAGACCCAGTACTTC
>few|TRBJ2-3|TRBD2|TRBV13
CASSPRGGQADTQYF
TGTGCCAGCAGCCCCCGGGGGGGGCAGGCAGATACGCAGTATTTT
>-|TRBJ2-3|TRBD2|TRBV4-2
CASSQGSPGGADTQYF
TGTGCCAGCAGCCAAGGATCGCCGGGAGGGGCAGATACGCAGTATTTT
>-|TRBJ2-1|TRBD2|TRBV6-2/TRBV6-3
CASKFKARAGGSRNEQFF
TGTGCCAGCAAGTTTAAGGCTAGAGCGGGAGGGAGTAGGAATGAGCAGTTCTTC
>few|TRBJ2-1|TRBD1|TRBV4-3
CASSETGGHYSYNEQFF
TGCGCCAGCAGCGAAACAGGGGGTCACTACTCCTACAATGAGCAGTTCTTC
>few|TRBJ2-1|TRBD2|TRBV28
CASGVSGRAQNEQFF
TGTGCCAGTGGGGTTAGCGGGAGGGCCCAGAATGAGCAGTTCTTC
>many|TRBJ2-7|TRBD1|TRBV20-1
CSASGQGTYEQYF
TGCAGTGCTTCGGGACAGGGTACCTACGAGCAGTACTTC
>-|TRBJ2-7|-|TRBV7-9
CASSSSGGTVEQYF
TGTGCCAGCAGCTCAAGTGGGGGGACGGTAGAGCAGTACTTC
>-|TRBJ2-2|-|TRBV30
CAWVGGRTPGELFF
TGTGCCTGGGTCGGGGGGCGAACGCCGGGGGAGCTGTTTTTT
>-|TRBJ1-2|-|TRBV21-1
CASIPGQALCGYTF
TGTGCCAGCATTCCGGGACAGGCTCTTTGTGGCTACACCTTC
>-|TRBJ2-3|-|TRBV12-3/TRBV12-4
CASGPSGATDTQYF
TGTGCCAGCGGCCCCTCCGGAGCCACAGATACGCAGTATTTT
>-|TRBJ2-7|-|TRBV6-5
CASSYSGLRNEQYF
TGTGCCAGCAGTTACTCCGGTCTCCGGAACGAGCAGTACTTC
>-|TRBJ2-5|TRBD1|TRBV29-1
CSVGGQGAETQYF
TGCAGCGTTGGGGGGCAGGGGGCGGAGACCCAGTACTTC
>-|TRBJ2-7|-|TRBV7-9
CASSSPLMRGRSYEQYF
TGTGCCAGCAGCTCGCCGCTGATGAGGGGTAGGTCCTACGAGCAGTACTTC
>many|TRBJ1-2|-|TRBV29-1
CSVYLRVEAGYTF
TGCAGCGTCTACCTCAGGGTTGAGGCTGGCTACACCTTC
>-|TRBJ2-3|-|TRBV5-1
CASSPGPVGTDTQYF
TGCGCCAGCAGCCCCGGACCAGTCGGCACAGATACGCAGTATTTT
>-|TRBJ2-7|TRBD1|TRBV6-1
CASRPVQGANEQYF
TGTGCCAGCAGACCTGTCCAGGGGGCCAACGAGCAGTACTTC
>-|TRBJ2-1|-|TRBV27
CASRKEGVEQFF
TGTGCCAGCAGGAAGGAAGGGGTCGAGCAGTTCTTC
>few|TRBJ2-3|-|TRBV11-2
CASSSSGSETDTQYF
TGTGCCAGCAGCTCATCGGGGTCGGAGACAGATACGCAGTATTTT
>-|TRBJ1-1|TRBD1|TRBV6-6
CASSYPGQGETEAFF
TGTGCCAGCAGTTACCCGGGACAGGGGGAGACTGAAGCTTTCTTT
>-|TRBJ2-1|-|TRBV25-1
CASSVLEAGNEQFF
TGTGCCAGCAGTGTGCTAGAGGCCGGCAATGAGCAGTTCTTC
>few|TRBJ1-4|-|TRBV4-1
CASSQESRGRNEKLFF
TGCGCCAGCAGCCAAGAATCCCGCGGCCGGAATGAAAAACTGTTTTTT
>-|TRBJ2-7|-|TRBV29-1
CSITEPQGGEQYF
TGCAGCATCACAGAGCCTCAGGGGGGTGAGCAGTACTTC
>-|TRBJ2-2|TRBD2|TRBV4-2
CASSQTSGPKNTGELFF
TGTGCCAGCAGCCAAACTAGCGGTCCCAAAAACACCGGGGAGCTGTTTTTT
>-|TRBJ2-7|TRBD2|TRBV4-3
CASSQEGRTSGRYEQYF
TGCGCCAGCAGCCAAGAAGGGAGGACTAGCGGACGCTACGAGCAGTACTTC
>-|TRBJ2-1|-|TRBV12-3/TRBV12-4
CASSGREQHSYEQFF
TGTGCCAGCTCCGGACGGGAACAGCACTCCTACGAGCAGTTCTTC
>-|TRBJ2-7|-|TRBV4-3
CASSQERVRYEQYF
TGCGCCAGCAGCCAAGAGAGGGTGCGCTACGAGCAGTACTTC
>many|TRBJ2-2|-|TRBV9
CASSVAEGLGYTGELFF
TGTGCCAGCAGCGTAGCTGAGGGGTTAGGGTACACCGGGGAGCTGTTTTTT
>few|TRBJ2-7|TRBD2|TRBV5-1
CASSLYYRGTNSYEQYF
TGCGCCAGCAGCTTGTATTATCGCGGGACTAACTCCTACGAGCAGTACTTC
>few|TRBJ2-3|TRBD2|TRBV19
CASQGLAGVSDTQYF
TGTGCCAGCCAGGGACTAGCGGGAGTATCAGATACGCAGTATTTT
>few|TRBJ1-5|-|TRBV29-1
CSVRGGGNQPQHF
TGCAGCGTGCGGGGGGGAGGAAATCAGCCCCAGCATTTT
>many|TRBJ2-7|-|TRBV6-2/TRBV6-3
CASKNFYEQYF
TGTGCCAGCAAGAACTTCTACGAGCAGTACTTC
>-|TRBJ2-3|TRBD1|TRBV6-1
CASSAGQGAADTQYF
TGTGCCAGCAGCGCTGGACAGGGGGCCGCAGATACGCAGTATTTT
>few|TRBJ2-7|TRBD1|TRBV28
CASSSAGQAYEQYF
TGTGCCAGCAGTTCCGCGGGACAGGCCTACGAGCAGTACTTC
>-|TRBJ2-2|-|TRBV6-4
CASSANAGLTGELFF
TGTGCCAGCAGTGCTAACGCGGGGCTCACCGGGGAGCTGTTTTTT
>-|TRBJ1-5|-|TRBV24-1
CATSATGGSQMPQHF
TGTGCCACCAGTGCCACGGGGGGAAGTCAGATGCCCCAGCATTTT
>-|TRBJ2-5|-|TRBV16
CASSQSRGGGETQYF
TGTGCCAGCAGCCAATCTAGAGGGGGAGGAGAGACCCAGTACTTC
>-|TRBJ2-7|TRBD2|TRBV9
CASSVGSGYNEQYF
TGTGCCAGCAGCGTAGGTAGCGGGTACAATGAGCAGTACTTC
>-|TRBJ1-5|TRBD1|TRBV6-4
CASTSKWTGVQPQHF
TGTGCCAGCACCTCGAAATGGACAGGGGTACAGCCCCAGCATTTT
>-|TRBJ2-3|TRBD2|TRBV5-5
CASSFGLAGHRTDTQYF
TGTGCCAGCAGCTTCGGACTAGCGGGGCATCGCACAGATACGCAGTATTTT
>few|TRBJ2-1|-|TRBV9
CASSVMDPSYNEQFF
TGTGCCAGCAGCGTAATGGATCCTTCCTACAATGAGCAGTTCTTC